This T cell receptor (beta chain) was obtained from a study of blood T cells in healthy people across ages. Sample donors were healthy Caucasian individuals that came from Russia, aged roughly 6 to 100. PBMCs numbering at least 6.5 million were isolated per sample. Total RNA extraction produced at least 5.5 micrograms (per sample) for the study. Germline assignment: CDR1 MNHEY and CDR2 SMNVEV (reference sequence). Trimming shortened V by 5 bases and J by 0 bases, and 14 bases separated the two germline ends. This CDR3 contains 15 residues. For the second PCR, which ran for roughly 7 to 11 cycles, a sample-barcoded 5' primer and a J-beta primer mix were used. TCRdb re-analysed the 5' RACE reads in MiXCR, keeping a single row per CDR3 protein. The sample has 920,000 or so distinct CDR3 sequences; 35% to 50% are singletons.

The genes are TRBV27 and TRBJ2-7, with D perhaps matching TRBD2 (6 bases). The material sequenced was blood. The clonotype comes from a woman aged 55-70 years in good health. CDR3 nucleotide sequence: TGTGCCAGCAGTCGAGGAGGGGCTCCCTCCTACGAGCAGTACTTC. It specifies CASSRGGAPSYEQYF.